This T cell receptor (beta chain) emerged from a study of graft-versus-host responses after intestinal transplantation. Study summary: Induction using anti-thymocyte globulin, followed by tacrolimus and steroids for approximately 3 years, was given to all recipients. Study-wide results and limits: Recipient bone marrow held GvH clones, some seen earlier in ileum or blood.

Sample share makes this clone medium-sized. Some clones are missing from TCRdb's copy, which holds only in-frame ones; the method was immunoSEQ multiplex PCR. Altogether about 17,000 clones are present, around 42% being singletons, with the ten largest covering about 3.5%. This CDR3 has 10 residues. V lost 4 bases to trimming and J lost 4 bases, with 2 bases between them. Germline V CDR1 and CDR2: MGHDK, SYGVNS. Irradiated, violet-dye-labeled stimulators (approximately 200,000) were plated alongside approximately 200,000 CFSE-labeled responders. Sorted cells were CFSE-low CD3+CD4+ or CD3+CD8+ proliferating responders.

The sequencing used alloreactive CD8+ T cells from a mixed lymphocyte reaction culture, collected before intestinal transplant. The sample's subset: CFSE-low proliferating T cells sorted from roughly six-day pre-transplant mixed lymphocyte reaction (GvH or HvG direction). The chain combines TRBV25-1 with TRBJ2-7, with no clear D. This clonotype was sampled from a human patient who received an intestinal transplant. The CDR3: CASSGYEQYF. The CDR3 DNA sequence: TGTGCCAGCAGTGGATACGAGCAGTACTTC.